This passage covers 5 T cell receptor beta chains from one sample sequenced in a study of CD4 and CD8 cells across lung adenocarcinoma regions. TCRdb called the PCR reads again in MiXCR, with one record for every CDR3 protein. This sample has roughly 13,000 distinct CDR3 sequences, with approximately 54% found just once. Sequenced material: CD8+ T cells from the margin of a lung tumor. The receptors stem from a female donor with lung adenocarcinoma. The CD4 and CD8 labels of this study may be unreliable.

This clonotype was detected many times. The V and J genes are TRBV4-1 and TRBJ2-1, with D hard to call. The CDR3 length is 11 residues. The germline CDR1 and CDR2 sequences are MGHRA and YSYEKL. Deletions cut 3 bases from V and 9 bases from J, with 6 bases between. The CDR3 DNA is TGCGCCAGCAGCCAGGCCCGTGAGCAGTTCTTC. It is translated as CASSQAREQFF.

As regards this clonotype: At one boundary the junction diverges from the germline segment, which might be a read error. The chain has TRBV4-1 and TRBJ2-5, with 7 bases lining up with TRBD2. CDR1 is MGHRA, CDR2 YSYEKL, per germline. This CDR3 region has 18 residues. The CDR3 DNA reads TGCGCCAGCAGCCAAGCGGGCGTGGGGGGGGGTGACACAGAGACGCAGTACTTC. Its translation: CASSQAGVGGGDTETQYF.

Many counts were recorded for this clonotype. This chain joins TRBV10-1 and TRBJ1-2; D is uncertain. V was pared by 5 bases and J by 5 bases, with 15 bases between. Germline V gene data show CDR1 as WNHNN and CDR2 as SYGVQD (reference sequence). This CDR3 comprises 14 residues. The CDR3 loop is CASSPRSVGYGYTF. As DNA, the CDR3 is TGCGCCAGCAGTCCCAGGTCTGTCGGGTATGGCTACACCTTC.

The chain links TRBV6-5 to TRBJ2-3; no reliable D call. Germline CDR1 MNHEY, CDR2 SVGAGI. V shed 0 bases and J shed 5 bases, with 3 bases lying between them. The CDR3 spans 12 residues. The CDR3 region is CASSYSGDTQYF. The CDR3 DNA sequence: TGTGCCAGCAGTTACTCTGGAGATACGCAGTATTTT.

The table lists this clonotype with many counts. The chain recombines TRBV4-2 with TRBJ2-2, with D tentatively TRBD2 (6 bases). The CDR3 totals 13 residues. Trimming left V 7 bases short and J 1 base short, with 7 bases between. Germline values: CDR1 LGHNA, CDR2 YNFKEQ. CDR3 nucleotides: TGTGCCAGCAACGGGGGGAACACCGGGGAGCTGTTTTTT. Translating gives CASNGGNTGELFF.